This T cell receptor (beta chain) is drawn from a study of blood T cell repertoires in COVID-19. Trimming cost V 6 bases and J 3 bases; bases outside gene matches: 4. CDR1 and CDR2 from the germline V gene are ENHRY and SYGVKD. CDR3 length: 13 amino acids. Measured with immunoSEQ multiplex PCR; TCRdb has only the in-frame clones, and not every one. The table lists fewer than 200,000 clones, about 80% of them singletons. The receptor was isolated from a woman aged 40 to 50 with COVID-19, enrolled during active disease. This chain uses TRBV10-3 with TRBJ2-5; 7 bases line up with TRBD2. Sequenced input: peripheral blood. The CDR3 protein is CAIRREFEETQYF. DNA for the CDR3: TGTGCCATCAGGCGGGAGTTCGAAGAGACCCAGTACTTC.